The 2 T cell receptor beta chains reported below all come from one sample, sequenced in a study of OX40 agonist ivuxolimab in advanced cancers. Generated by immunoSEQ multiplex PCR, the TCRdb table keeps only in-frame clones and is missing some. The table lists approximately 17,000 clones, about four fifths of them singletons, with roughly 2.3% in the top ten. Sequencing was performed on CD4+ or CD8+ T cells sorted from blood, taken in a trial of the OX40 agonist ivuxolimab. The receptors derive from an adult with an advanced solid tumor such as melanoma, head and neck, liver or kidney cancer.

This CDR3 reads CASTSRARNYGYTF. The CDR3 bases are TGTGCCAGCACCTCCCGGGCCAGGAACTATGGCTACACCTTC. The chain has TRBV5-8 and TRBJ1-2; D unresolved. Trimming removed 6 bases from V and 2 bases from J, with 14 bases in between. The CDR3 loop spans 14 amino acids. Germline V gene sequence: CDR1 SGHTS, CDR2 YDEGEE.

The chain is built from TRBV29-1 and TRBJ1-4; the D gene is possibly TRBD1 (6 bases). The germline V and J ends were trimmed by 4 bases and 7 bases, with 10 bases remaining between them. This CDR3 has 12 residues. From germline, CDR1 is SQVTM and CDR2 ANQGSEA. The CDR3 loop reads CSVAGVGEKLFF. For the CDR3, the DNA is TGCAGCGTTGCAGGGGTTGGTGAAAAACTGTTTTTT.